These T cell receptor beta chains were read from a single sample in a study of cytomegalovirus exposure and HLA in healthy donors. The table came from immunoSEQ multiplex PCR; TCRdb's copy has only in-frame clones and leaves some out. The table lists about 190,000 clones, 84% of them singletons, with 0.25% to 0.3% in the top ten. The sequencing sample was made of PBMCs. The receptor set was obtained from a boy aged 5-17 years in good health and CMV-seronegative. The CDR3 runs from the conserved cysteine through the conserved F or W. A D gene is named only where the DNA matches it firmly. The listing skips clone size in some rows; elsewhere it reads once, few, many or a size class.

size	J	V	D	CDR3	DNA
.	TRBJ2-2	TRBV29-1	.	CSALAAGELFF	TGCAGCGCCTTAGCGGCCGGGGAGCTGTTTTTT
.	TRBJ2-1	TRBV5-1	.	CASSFTSYEQFF	TGCGCCAGCAGCTTTACTTCCTATGAGCAGTTCTTC
.	TRBJ2-5	TRBV5-8	TRBD2	CASSLGTSGGSGETQYF	TGTGCCAGCAGCTTGGGGACTAGCGGGGGGTCCGGGGAGACCCAGTACTTC
.	TRBJ1-1	TRBV5-4	.	CASSLQGQTEAFF	TGTGCCAGCAGCTTACAGGGCCAAACTGAAGCTTTCTTT
.	TRBJ1-1	TRBV5-8	.	CASSLAWGRVAEAFF	TGTGCCAGCAGCTTGGCCTGGGGCAGGGTAGCTGAAGCTTTCTTT
.	TRBJ1-5	TRBV6-6	.	CASSSTGRGQPQHF	TGTGCCAGCAGTTCCACAGGGAGGGGACAGCCCCAGCATTTT
.	TRBJ1-2	TRBV2	.	CASSAVSGDYGYTF	TGTGCCAGCAGTGCGGTTTCGGGGGACTATGGCTACACCTTC
.	TRBJ1-4	TRBV7-9	TRBD1	CASTTGQEGSTNEKLFF	TGTGCCAGCACCACCGGACAGGAGGGCTCGACTAATGAAAAACTGTTTTTT
.	TRBJ1-2	TRBV19	.	CASSMRINYGYTF	TGTGCCAGTAGTATGAGGATTAACTATGGCTACACCTTC
once	TRBJ2-5	TRBV4-3	.	CASSQEGNSQETQYF	TGCGCCAGCAGCCAAGAAGGCAACAGTCAAGAGACCCAGTACTTC
.	TRBJ1-5	TRBV27	.	CASRPRDHLPQGQPQHF	TGTGCCAGCAGGCCCCGGGATCATTTGCCTCAGGGGCAGCCCCAGCATTTT
.	TRBJ2-7	TRBV13	.	CASSSNRDEQYF	TGTGCCAGCAGCTCCAACAGGGACGAGCAGTACTTC
.	TRBJ1-1	TRBV19	.	CASMVEGRVSTEAFF	TGTGCCAGTATGGTGGAGGGTCGGGTGAGCACTGAAGCTTTCTTT
.	TRBJ1-6	TRBV6-1	TRBD1	CASSVDRGGSPLHF	TGTGCCAGCAGTGTAGACAGGGGTGGTTCACCCCTCCACTTT
.	TRBJ1-2	TRBV4-1	.	CASSQPQGHYGYTF	TGCGCCAGCAGCCAACCCCAGGGTCACTATGGCTACACCTTC
.	TRBJ1-5	TRBV19	TRBD1	CASSMRDRVNQPQHF	TGTGCCAGTAGTATGCGAGACAGGGTCAATCAGCCCCAGCATTTT
.	TRBJ2-7	TRBV7-6	.	CASSLEPGAHYEQYF	TGTGCCAGCAGCTTAGAGCCGGGAGCGCACTACGAGCAGTACTTC
.	TRBJ2-1	TRBV15	.	CATSISSSNEQFF	TGTGCCACCAGCATTTCCAGTTCCAATGAGCAGTTCTTC
.	TRBJ2-5	TRBV6-1	TRBD2	CATRGGRYQETQYF	TGTGCCACCCGGGGCGGGAGGTACCAAGAGACCCAGTACTTC
.	TRBJ2-7	TRBV6-6	TRBD1	CASSYVQGISYEQYF	TGTGCCAGCAGTTACGTACAGGGGATCTCCTACGAGCAGTACTTC
.	TRBJ2-4	TRBV18	TRBD1	CASSPTGTGSGNIQYF	TGTGCCAGCTCACCCACCGGGACAGGCTCGGGAAACATTCAGTACTTC
.	TRBJ2-1	TRBV7-2	TRBD2	CASSPGTSGFSEQFF	TGTGCCAGCAGCCCCGGGACTAGCGGGTTCAGTGAGCAGTTCTTC
.	TRBJ2-2	TRBV5-6	TRBD2	CASSSTSGGDTGELFF	TGTGCCAGCAGCTCGACTAGCGGGGGAGACACCGGGGAGCTGTTTTTT
.	TRBJ2-1	TRBV29-1	TRBD2	CSVVRVRGGEQFF	TGCAGCGTTGTGAGGGTCCGCGGGGGTGAGCAGTTCTTC
.	TRBJ1-4	TRBV2	.	CASSVLGGLNEKLFF	TGTGCCAGCAGTGTTCTTGGGGGCCTTAATGAAAAACTGTTTTTT
.	TRBJ2-1	TRBV6-4	.	CATIGAYNEQFF	TGTGCCACTATCGGGGCCTACAATGAGCAGTTCTTC
once	TRBJ2-1	TRBV6-1	TRBD2	CASSDLGEGSYNEQFF	TGTGCCAGCAGTGACCTGGGGGAGGGGTCTTACAATGAGCAGTTCTTC